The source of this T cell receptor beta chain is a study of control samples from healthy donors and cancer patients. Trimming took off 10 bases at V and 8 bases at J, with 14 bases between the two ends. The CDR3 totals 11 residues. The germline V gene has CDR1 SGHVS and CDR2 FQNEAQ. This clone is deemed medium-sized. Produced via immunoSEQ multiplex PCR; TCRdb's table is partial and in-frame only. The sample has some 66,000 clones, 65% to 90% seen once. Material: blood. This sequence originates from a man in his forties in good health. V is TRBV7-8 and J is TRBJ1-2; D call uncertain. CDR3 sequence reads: CATRENGGYTF. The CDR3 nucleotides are TGTGCCACCAGAGAGAATGGGGGCTACACCTTC.